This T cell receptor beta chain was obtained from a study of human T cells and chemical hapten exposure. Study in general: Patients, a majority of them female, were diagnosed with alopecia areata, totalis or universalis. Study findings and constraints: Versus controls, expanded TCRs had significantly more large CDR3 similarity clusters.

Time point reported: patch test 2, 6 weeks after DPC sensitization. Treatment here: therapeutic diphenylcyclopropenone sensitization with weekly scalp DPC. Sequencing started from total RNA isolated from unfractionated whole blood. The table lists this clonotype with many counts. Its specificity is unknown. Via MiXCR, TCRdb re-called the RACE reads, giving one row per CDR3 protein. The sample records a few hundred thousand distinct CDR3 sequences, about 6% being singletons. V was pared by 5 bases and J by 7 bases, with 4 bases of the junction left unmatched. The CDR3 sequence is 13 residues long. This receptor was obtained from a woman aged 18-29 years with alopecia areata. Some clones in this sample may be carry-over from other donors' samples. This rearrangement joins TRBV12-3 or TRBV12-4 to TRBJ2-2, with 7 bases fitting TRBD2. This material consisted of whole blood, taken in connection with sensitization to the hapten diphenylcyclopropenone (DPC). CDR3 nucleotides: TGTGCCAGCAGTCCGTGGGGGGGCGGGGAGCTGTTTTTT. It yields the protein CASSPWGGGELFF.